Below, 24 T cell receptor beta chains from the same sample are listed, as sequenced in a study of cytomegalovirus exposure and HLA in healthy donors. Data came from immunoSEQ multiplex PCR; TCRdb stores just in-frame clones and leaves some out. The sample shows some 140,000 clones, approximately 89% of them seen only once. The specimen was PBMCs. These receptors all stem from a woman aged 18 to 35 in good health and CMV-seropositive.

The chain is built from TRBV7-9 and TRBJ1-4; D call uncertain. The CDR3 loop spans 15 amino acids. Germline-derived CDR1 and CDR2 are SEHNR and FQNEAQ (reference sequence). Trimming took off 5 bases at V and 5 bases at J, with 15 bases between the two ends. CDR3 nucleotide sequence: TGTGCCAGCAGCCCACAGAGGGCCTCAAATGAAAAACTGTTTTTT. Amino acids: CASSPQRASNEKLFF.

V usage is TRBV25-1 and J usage is TRBJ1-5; tentatively, D is TRBD1 (6 bases). The CDR3 has 15 amino acids. The V and J ends lost 0 bases and 6 bases respectively, with 12 bases between them. CDR1 and CDR2 from the germline V gene are MGHDK and SYGVNS. The CDR3 DNA is TGTGCCAGCAGTGAATATAGGACAGACTCTCAGCCCCAGCATTTT. Its protein is CASSEYRTDSQPQHF.

The chain has TRBV5-4 and TRBJ2-6; D remains unclear. V was clipped by 4 bases and J by 1 base, with 12 bases between them. This CDR3 has 16 residues. The V gene's germline CDR1 is SGHNT and CDR2 YYREEE (reference sequence). The CDR3 coding sequence is TGTGCCAGCAGCCCTGGGCAGAGATCTGGGGCCAACGTCCTGACTTTC. Its protein is CASSPGQRSGANVLTF.

This clone was seen a single time. The junction differs from germline at one of its ends, possibly a read error. This chain uses TRBV15 with TRBJ2-7; no definite D call. Germline V gene data show CDR1 as LNHNV and CDR2 as YYDKDF (reference sequence). The CDR3 runs 14 residues. In DNA, the CDR3 is TGTGCCACCAGGAGAGGTAGCACCACTCTCGAGCAGTACTTC. It translates to CATRRGSTTLEQYF.

The genes are TRBV5-1 and TRBJ1-2; TRBD1 matches 8 bases. This CDR3 has 15 amino acids. Germline V gene sequence: CDR1 SGHRS, CDR2 YFSETQ. V lost 0 bases, J lost 5 bases, and 6 bases stayed unmatched. This chain's CDR3 is CASSLEQGGPYGYTF. The CDR3 DNA is TGCGCCAGCAGCTTGGAACAGGGGGGACCATATGGCTACACCTTC.

This clone turned up a few times. This chain uses TRBV5-6 with TRBJ2-5, with 7 bases that match TRBD2. CDR3 length: 16 residues. The V and J ends lost 4 bases and 4 bases, in that order; junction bases with no gene match: 13. Germline V gives CDR1 SGHDT, CDR2 YYEEEE. CDR3 residues: CASSPRGVRVRETQYF. Written as DNA, the CDR3 is TGTGCCAGCAGCCCCCGGGGGGTGAGGGTAAGAGAGACCCAGTACTTC.

As for this clone: The sample contains more than one DNA sequence encoding this CDR3. The chain combines TRBV27 with TRBJ2-6, with D maybe TRBD1 (5 bases). The CDR3 spans 14 residues. V was shortened by 4 bases and J by 7 bases, with 11 bases between the two germline ends. The germline CDR1 and CDR2 sequences are MNHEY and SMNVEV (reference sequence). CDR3 loop: CASSSPTGANVLTF. Written as DNA, the CDR3 is TGTGCCAGCAGTTCCCCCACAGGTGCCAACGTCCTGACTTTC.

CDR3 DNA sequence: TGTGCCACCAGCAGTGCGGACAGGGGCAATCCCTACGAGCAGTACTTC. As protein: CATSSADRGNPYEQYF. V is TRBV15 and J is TRBJ2-7; TRBD1 matches 9 bases. V lost 3 bases to trimming and J lost 2 bases; unmatched junction nucleotides: 8. The CDR3 is made up of 16 amino acids. Germline V gene sequence: CDR1 LNHNV, CDR2 YYDKDF (reference sequence). Combining the CDR3 with reference TRBV15 and TRBJ2-7 gives the whole variable domain DAMVIQNPRYQVTQFGKPVTLSCSQTLNHNVMYWYQQKSSQAPKLLFHYYDKDFNNEADTPDNFQSRRPNTSFCFLDIRSPGLGDTAMYLCATSSADRGNPYEQYFGPGTRLTVT.

The rearrangement uses TRBV7-6 and TRBJ2-1; 7 bases align to TRBD1. The CDR3 covers 20 residues. Trimming at V came to 5 bases and at J to 0 bases, leaving 19 bases not matched to a gene. Germline V gene data show CDR1 as SGHVS and CDR2 as FNYEAQ. CDR3 in DNA: TGTGCCAGCAGCCCAGACAGGGTTTCCCCATTCCGAAGCTCCTACAATGAGCAGTTCTTC. Protein sequence: CASSPDRVSPFRSSYNEQFF.

This sequence joins TRBV19 and TRBJ1-5, with D perhaps matching TRBD1 (5 bases). The CDR3 has 14 amino acids. V lost 5 bases and J 3 bases, leaving 11 bases between the germline ends. CDR1 and CDR2 from the germline V gene are LNHDA and SQIVND (reference sequence). This CDR3 reads CASSGGGFNQPQHF. The CDR3 DNA reads TGTGCCAGTAGTGGGGGGGGGTTCAATCAGCCCCAGCATTTT.

The V and J genes are TRBV29-1 and TRBJ2-5, with a tentative D call TRBD1 (6 bases). Trimming left V 4 bases short and J 2 bases short, with 8 bases between. Germline CDR1 is SQVTM and CDR2 is ANQGSEA. The CDR3 sequence is 12 residues long. The CDR3 region has the DNA TGCAGCGTTGGGACAGATCAAGAGACCCAGTACTTC. This codes for CSVGTDQETQYF.

This chain uses TRBV28 with TRBJ1-1; possible D gene TRBD1, 5 bases. The CDR3 is 13 amino acids. Trimming stripped 6 bases from V and 1 base from J, with 9 bases between. CDR1 and CDR2 (germline): MDHEN, SYDVKM. The CDR3 protein is CASSLQENTEAFF. The CDR3 DNA reads TGTGCCAGCAGCCTACAGGAGAACACTGAAGCTTTCTTT.

The chain carries TRBV29-1 and TRBJ1-4; 10 bases match TRBD1. Germline CDR1 SQVTM, CDR2 ANQGSEA. After removal of 6 bases from V and 8 bases from J, the junction contained 6 bases not matched to a gene. The CDR3 covers 13 residues. The CDR3: CSVTGTGVEKLFF. CDR3 DNA: TGCAGCGTGACCGGGACAGGGGTAGAAAAACTGTTTTTT.

Concerning this clone: One end of the junction fails to match germline, which may point to a read error. The V call is TRBV30, the J call TRBJ1-5; no clear D. Looked up from germline, CDR1 is GTSNPN and CDR2 is SVGIG (reference sequence). The CDR3 extends over 13 amino acids. The CDR3 bases are TGTGCCTGGAGGATGACTGAGAATCTGCCCCAGCATTTT. Protein product: CAWRMTENLPQHF.

The V call is TRBV6-1, the J call TRBJ1-3; D unclear. There are 15 residues in the CDR3. Germline values: CDR1 MNHNS, CDR2 SASEGT. V lost 0 bases, J lost 4 bases, and 10 bases lay in between. This CDR3 is CASSEAPGMGNTIYF. The CDR3 DNA follows: TGTGCCAGCAGTGAAGCGCCGGGAATGGGAAACACCATATATTTT.

V gene TRBV5-6 combines with J gene TRBJ2-7; the D gene is possibly TRBD2 (5 bases). Trimming removed 4 bases at V and 6 bases at J, with 14 bases between. The CDR3 spans 13 residues. CDR1 is SGHDT and CDR2 is YYEEEE in the germline V gene. The CDR3: CASSRRRVGEQYF. CDR3 sequence (DNA): TGTGCCAGCAGCCGGCGGCGGGTAGGCGAGCAGTACTTC.

The chain is built from TRBV11-3 and TRBJ1-5; 7 positions agree with TRBD1. The germline V gene encodes CDR1 SGHNT and CDR2 YENEEA. The ends lost 2 bases at V and 6 bases at J; junction bases unmatched: 19. CDR3 length: 19 amino acids. Here the CDR3 reads CASSLPWDSGVGCGQPQHF. The DNA of the CDR3 is TGTGCCAGCAGCTTACCATGGGACAGTGGGGTGGGGTGCGGTCAGCCCCAGCATTTT.

The rearrangement links TRBV4-1 to TRBJ2-2; 10 bases map to TRBD1. Germline values: CDR1 MGHRA, CDR2 YSYEKL. This CDR3 has 14 residues. Trimming cost V 8 bases and J 5 bases; bases outside gene matches: 5. CDR3 bases: TGCGCCAGCTGTAGGACAGGGGGAACCGGGGAGCTGTTTTTT. Amino acid sequence: CASCRTGGTGELFF.

The CDR3, as DNA: TGTGCCAGCAGTCCTAGCGGGGGGGCCATGAATGAGCAGTTCTTC. This sequence encodes CASSPSGGAMNEQFF. The J gene is TRBJ2-1, the V gene TRBV27, with 12 bases aligning to TRBD2. CDR1 is MNHEY and CDR2 is SMNVEV in the germline V gene (reference sequence). The CDR3 is 15 residues long. V was pared by 5 bases and J by 7 bases, with 6 bases of the junction left unmatched.

The chain joins TRBV19 to TRBJ1-2; 8 nucleotides line up with TRBD1. Germline CDR1 LNHDA, CDR2 SQIVND (reference sequence). With V trimmed by 4 bases and J by 5 bases, 9 bases remained unmatched. The CDR3 consists of 15 residues. The CDR3 reads CASSKRQGTAYGYTF. The CDR3 nucleotides are TGTGCCAGTAGTAAACGACAGGGGACCGCATATGGCTACACCTTC.

V is TRBV28 and J is TRBJ2-1; 8 bases are shared with TRBD2. Germline CDR1 and CDR2: MDHEN and SYDVKM. CDR3 length equals 15 residues. V trimming: 7 bases; J trimming: 3 bases; junction bases outside the gene matches: 8. The CDR3 sequence: CASTSLAGGYNEQFF. The CDR3 nucleotides read TGTGCCAGCACCTCATTGGCGGGGGGCTACAATGAGCAGTTCTTC.

This clone has just one count. The CDR3 coding sequence is TGTGCCAGCAGTGTTGGAGAAAGCTCCTATAATTCACCCCTCCACTTT. Its protein product is CASSVGESSYNSPLHF. This chain links TRBV6-1 with TRBJ1-6; D is unclear. Germline V CDR1 and CDR2: MNHNS, SASEGT. Trimming left V 4 bases short and J 0 bases short, with 10 bases between. The CDR3 runs to 16 residues.

The CDR3 nucleotides read TGTGCCAGCAGTCCTGGTCCGGGTAGAGAGACCCAGTACTTC. It yields the protein CASSPGPGRETQYF. The rearrangement joins TRBV9 to TRBJ2-5; D remains ambiguous. The CDR3 spans 14 residues. Trimming shortened V by 5 bases and J by 4 bases, and 15 bases separated the two germline ends. Germline loops: CDR1 SGDLS, CDR2 YYNGEE.

The rearrangement joins TRBV7-2 to TRBJ1-6, with 11 bases lining up with TRBD1. This CDR3 comprises 16 residues. CDR1 SGHTA and CDR2 FQGNSA come from the germline V gene. The ends lost 5 bases at V and 9 bases at J; junction bases unmatched: 9. As DNA, the CDR3 is TGTGCCAGCAGCCCCGGGACAGGGGGTTTAATTTCACCCCTCCACTTT. Translating it yields CASSPGTGGLISPLHF. The full variable domain, its missing parts supplied by reference TRBV7-2 and TRBJ1-6, is GAGVSQSPSNKVTEKGKDVELRCDPISGHTALYWYRQSLGQGLEFLIYFQGNSAPDKSGLPSDRFSAERTGGSVSTLTIQRTQQEDSAVYLCASSPGTGGLISPLHFGNGTRLTVT.